Below, 8 T cell receptor beta chains from the same sample are listed, as sequenced in a study of identical twins. TCRdb re-called the 5' RACE reads with MiXCR, one entry per CDR3 protein. The sample lists around 1.7 million distinct CDR3 sequences, roughly a third occurring once. Sequenced: cord blood. The receptors derive from a newborn girl in good health.

In this sample, this clonotype turned up many times. The V and J genes are TRBV27 and TRBJ2-5; D not resolved. Germline loops: CDR1 MNHEY, CDR2 SMNVEV (reference sequence). This CDR3 has 9 amino acids. Deletions cut 10 bases from V and 0 bases from J, with 0 bases between. The CDR3 nucleotides are TGTGCCAACCAAGAGACCCAGTACTTC. This sequence encodes CANQETQYF.

Comments on this clonotype: This may arise from a read error, as a much more abundant clone is one base away. The genes are TRBV24-1 and TRBJ2-5; 8 nucleotides match TRBD2. Germline V CDR1 and CDR2: KGHDR, SFDVKD. V gave up 3 bases and J gave up 11 bases; unmatched junction bases: 16. This CDR3 is 16 amino acids long. The CDR3, as DNA: TGTGCCACCAGTGATCCCCCGGGACTAGAGGGCAATGAGCAGTACTTC. Protein product: CATSDPPGLEGNEQYF.

This clonotype has just a few counts. The chain combines TRBV20-1 with TRBJ2-4; 10 nucleotides line up with TRBD1. Gene TRBJ2-7 matches the end of the DNA better, so the J call may be wrong. Germline V gene lookup returns CDR1 DFQATT and CDR2 SNEGSKA (reference sequence). The CDR3 is 13 amino acids. The CDR3 region is CSAPGTGVYEQYF. DNA for the CDR3: TGCAGTGCCCCAGGGACAGGGGTCTACGAGCAGTACTTC.

A few counts support this clonotype. The CDR3 sequence: CATSASDRGLYEQYF. The CDR3 nucleotides are TGTGCCACCAGTGCCTCTGACAGGGGCTTGTACGAGCAGTACTTC. The chain is built from TRBV24-1 and TRBJ2-7; TRBD1 aligns across 8 bases. The CDR3 spans 15 residues. The ends lost 5 bases at V and 4 bases at J; junction bases unmatched: 9. CDR1 and CDR2 (germline): KGHDR, SFDVKD.

The rearrangement uses TRBV12-3 or TRBV12-4 and TRBJ2-3; TRBD2 matches 16 bases. V gave up 7 bases and J gave up 2 bases; unmatched junction bases: 12. The CDR3 is made up of 19 amino acids. This chain's CDR3 is CASTQRGLAGGIPTDTQYF. The CDR3 DNA is TGTGCCAGCACCCAAAGGGGACTAGCGGGGGGGATACCCACAGATACGCAGTATTTT.

This clonotype was counted a single time. The CDR3 spells CASSRLVLAGTGELFF. The CDR3, as DNA: TGCGCCAGCAGCCGACTGGTACTAGCGGGGACCGGGGAGCTGTTTTTT. The V call is TRBV4-1, the J call TRBJ2-2; 10 nucleotides line up with TRBD2. Germline V gene sequence: CDR1 MGHRA, CDR2 YSYEKL. The V gene end was trimmed by 4 bases and the J gene end by 5 bases; junction bases not matched to a gene: 7. The CDR3 runs 16 residues.

J is TRBJ2-1 and V is TRBV24-1; possible D gene TRBD1, 6 bases. Trimming left V 4 bases short and J 3 bases short, with 15 bases between. This CDR3 region has 16 residues. Germline CDR1 KGHDR, CDR2 SFDVKD. Written as DNA, the CDR3 is TGTGCCACCAGTGAGTACAGGGTAGGGGGCTACAATGAGCAGTTCTTC. Its translation: CATSEYRVGGYNEQFF.

This clonotype has a handful of counts. The V and J genes are TRBV12-3 or TRBV12-4 and TRBJ1-2, with unresolved D. The CDR3 has 11 residues. Trimming pared 8 bases from V and 5 bases from J, leaving 9 bases between. CDR3 sequence reads: CASARSYGYTF. As DNA, the CDR3 is TGTGCCAGCGCCAGGAGTTATGGCTACACCTTC.